This TCR beta chain was sequenced in a study of cytomegalovirus exposure and HLA in healthy donors. Broader study findings: Earlier analysis looked at TCR beta V segments, and most were productive about 87% or about 30% of the time.

The CDR3 extends over 13 amino acids. Germline V gives CDR1 MNHEY, CDR2 SVGAGI. On this clone itself: Antigen: not known. A read error may account for a junction end that differs from germline.

The PCR had 60 Vbeta and 13 Jbeta primers. Profiled with immunoSEQ multiplex PCR; TCRdb holds only in-frame clones, not every one. Of 120,000 or so clones in the sample, about 11% were seen once. The sequencing input was PBMCs. The sequence derives from a woman between 18 and 29 years old in good health and CMV-seropositive. The V gene is TRBV6-5, the J gene TRBJ1-2, with 7 bases aligning to TRBD1. The CDR3 DNA is TGTGCCAGCAGTCAGGGGGGCGGGTATGGTTACACCTTC. Protein sequence: CASSQGGGYGYTF.